This T cell receptor (beta chain) was recovered during a study of response to subunit inactivated influenza vaccine. The study, taken as a whole, reports: Each seasonal influenza vaccination recruits few new T cells, the authors suggested.

This clonotype occurred many times. What it recognizes is unknown. Using its own MiXCR run on the RT-PCR reads, TCRdb lists one record per CDR3 protein. The repertoire has hundreds of thousands of distinct CDR3 sequences, 10% to 15% of them found once; the top ten carry 7.8%. V shed 6 bases, J shed 4 bases, and the junction held 20 bases outside the gene matches. The CDR3 consists of 20 residues. Per the germline V gene, CDR1 is MDHEN and CDR2 is SYDVKM. The sample consisted of non-naive T cells sorted from PBMCs, taken around 14 days before vaccination. The TCR originated in a man in his fifties or sixties who received an inactivated influenza vaccine. This chain uses TRBV28 with TRBJ2-2; 10 nucleotides match TRBD2. CDR3 residues: CASSLLTGLADPIGTGELFF. CDR3 sequence (DNA): TGTGCCAGCAGCCTATTAACAGGACTAGCGGATCCTATTGGCACCGGGGAGCTGTTTTTT. The variable domain in full, completed from reference TRBV28 and TRBJ2-2, reads DVKVTQSSRYLVKRTGEKVFLECVQDMDHENMFWYRQDPGLGLRLIYFSYDVKMKEKGDIPEGYSVSREKKERFSLILESASTNQTSMYLCASSLLTGLADPIGTGELFFGEGSRLTVL.